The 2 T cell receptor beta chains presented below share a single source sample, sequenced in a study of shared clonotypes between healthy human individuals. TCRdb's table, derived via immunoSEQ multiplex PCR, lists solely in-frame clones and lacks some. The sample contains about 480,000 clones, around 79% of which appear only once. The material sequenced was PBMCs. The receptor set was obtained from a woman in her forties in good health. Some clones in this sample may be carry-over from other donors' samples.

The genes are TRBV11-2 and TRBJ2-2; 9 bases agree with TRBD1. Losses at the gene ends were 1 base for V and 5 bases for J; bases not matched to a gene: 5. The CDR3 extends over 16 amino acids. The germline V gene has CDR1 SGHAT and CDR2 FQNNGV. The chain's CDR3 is CASSLGPGQGTGELFF. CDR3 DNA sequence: TGTGCCAGCAGCTTAGGTCCGGGACAGGGAACCGGGGAGCTGTTTTTT.

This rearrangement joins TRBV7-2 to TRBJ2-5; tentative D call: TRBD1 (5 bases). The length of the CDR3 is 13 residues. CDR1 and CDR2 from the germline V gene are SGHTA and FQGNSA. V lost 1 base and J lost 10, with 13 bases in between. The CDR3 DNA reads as TGTGCCAGCAGCTTAGAGGTCAGGGCGGTCCAGTACTTC. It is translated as CASSLEVRAVQYF.